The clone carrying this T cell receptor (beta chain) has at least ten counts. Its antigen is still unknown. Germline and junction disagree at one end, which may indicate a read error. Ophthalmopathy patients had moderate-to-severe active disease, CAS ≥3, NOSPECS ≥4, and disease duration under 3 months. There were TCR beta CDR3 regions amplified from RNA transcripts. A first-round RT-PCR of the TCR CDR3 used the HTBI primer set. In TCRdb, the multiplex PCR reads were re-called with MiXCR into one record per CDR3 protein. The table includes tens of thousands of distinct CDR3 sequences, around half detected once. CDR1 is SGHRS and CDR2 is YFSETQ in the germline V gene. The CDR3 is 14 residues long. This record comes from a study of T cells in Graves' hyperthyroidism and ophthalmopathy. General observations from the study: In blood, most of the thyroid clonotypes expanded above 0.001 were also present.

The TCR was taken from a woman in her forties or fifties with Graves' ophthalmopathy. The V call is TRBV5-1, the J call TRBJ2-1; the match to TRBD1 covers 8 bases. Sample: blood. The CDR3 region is CASSKPTGDNEEFF. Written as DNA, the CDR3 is TGCGCCAGCAGCAAACCGACAGGGGACAATGAGGAGTTCTTC.